This TCR beta chain was sequenced in a study of control samples from healthy donors and cancer patients. Measured with immunoSEQ multiplex PCR; TCRdb has only the in-frame clones, and not every one. The sample consists of roughly 120,000 clones, 75% to 95% of them appearing once. This TCR derives from a human donor in good health. The donor label of this sample is uncertain. Material for sequencing was blood.

CDR3 DNA: TGTGCCAGCAGCCCGCTCATGAAAGGCTTCAACACTGAAGCTTTCTTT. Translation gives CASSPLMKGFNTEAFF. The genes are TRBV7-6 and TRBJ1-1; D remains ambiguous. CDR1 and CDR2 (germline): SGHVS, FNYEAQ. CDR3 length equals 16 residues. V lost 5 bases to trimming and J lost 2 bases, with 18 bases between them.